The next 27 T cell receptor beta chains were all read from a single sample in a study of T-cell memory formation after mild COVID-19. TCRdb recomputed calls from the 5' RACE reads with MiXCR, one row per CDR3 protein. Among 450,000 to 650,000 distinct CDR3 sequences listed, approximately 20% were seen once. What was sequenced was PBMCs or a T cell subset sorted from them (not recorded which). These receptors all come from an adult woman who had mild COVID-19 (a few samples of this study predate the infection). Cell type and time point are not known.

J is TRBJ1-2 and V is TRBV20-1, with D possibly being TRBD1 (6 bases). CDR3 size: 14 residues. The ends were cut back, 4 bases at V and 4 bases at J, with 16 bases in the middle. Per the germline V gene, CDR1 is DFQATT and CDR2 is SNEGSKA (reference sequence). CDR3 DNA sequence: TGCAGTGCTACTACGGGCAGGGGATTCTATGGCTACACCTTC. Its protein product is CSATTGRGFYGYTF.

There are a few counts of this clonotype. The gene calls are TRBV24-1 and TRBJ1-2, with 7 bases identical to TRBD1. V trimming: 4 bases; J trimming: 4 bases; junction bases outside the gene matches: 5. Per germline, CDR1 KGHDR and CDR2 SFDVKD. The CDR3 totals 14 residues. In DNA, the CDR3 is TGTGCCACCAGTGACCCTCGGACAGGCTATGGCTACACCTTC. Amino acids: CATSDPRTGYGYTF.

This clonotype was found many times. The chain uses TRBV24-1 and TRBJ2-5; 7 bases align to TRBD2. V was pared by 0 bases and J by 4 bases, with 7 bases of the junction left unmatched. The germline V gene has CDR1 KGHDR and CDR2 SFDVKD. This CDR3 has 16 residues. Here the CDR3 reads CATSDLSGSGGETQYF. CDR3 nucleotides: TGTGCCACCAGTGATTTGTCGGGGTCGGGAGGAGAGACCCAGTACTTC.

The chain employs TRBV7-2 and TRBJ2-7; D may be TRBD2 (6 bases). In germline, CDR1 is SGHTA, CDR2 FQGNSA. The CDR3 totals 17 residues. Trimming removed 3 bases from V and 2 bases from J, with 20 bases in between. CDR3 sequence reads: CASSLAVPGVIAYEQYF. In DNA, the CDR3 is TGTGCCAGCAGCTTGGCGGTCCCGGGGGTAATCGCCTACGAGCAGTACTTC.

The chain recombines TRBV20-1 with TRBJ2-7; 15 bases are a match to TRBD2. V gave up 6 bases and J gave up 3 bases; unmatched junction bases: 12. This CDR3 has 17 amino acids. The germline V gene has CDR1 DFQATT and CDR2 SNEGSKA (reference sequence). In DNA form, the CDR3 reads TGCAGTGCGCGGACTAGCGGGGGGGTTGGGTTTGGCTACGAGCAGTACTTC. Translated, it gives CSARTSGGVGFGYEQYF.

This clonotype was detected only a few times. The rearrangement links TRBV15 to TRBJ1-5, with D uncertain. The V gene's germline CDR1 is LNHNV and CDR2 YYDKDF (reference sequence). Trimming removed 0 bases from V and 3 bases from J, with 12 bases in between. CDR3 length: 16 residues. CDR3 residues: CATSRDGRKSNQPQHF. The CDR3 DNA is TGTGCCACCAGCAGAGACGGACGAAAATCCAATCAGCCCCAGCATTTT.

This sequence joins TRBV29-1 and TRBJ2-1; 7 nucleotides match TRBD2. The CDR3 is made up of 14 amino acids. V was pared by 6 bases and J by 8 bases, with 13 bases of the junction left unmatched. Germline CDR1 SQVTM, CDR2 ANQGSEA. The CDR3 loop is CSVSWWEGGYEQFF. CDR3 nucleotide sequence: TGCAGCGTCTCTTGGTGGGAGGGTGGGTATGAGCAGTTCTTC.

In its sample, this clonotype was seen a few times. The chain recombines TRBV9 with TRBJ2-5, with 9 bases identical to TRBD2. CDR1 SGDLS and CDR2 YYNGEE come from the germline V gene. The CDR3 is made up of 16 amino acids. The junction had 12 bases not matched to a gene; V was cut back by 4 bases and J by 5 bases. The CDR3 region is CASSTRFSGGSETQYF. DNA for the CDR3: TGTGCCAGCAGCACCCGGTTTAGCGGGGGTTCGGAGACCCAGTACTTC.

About this clonotype: The junction shows a germline mismatch at one end, possibly a read error. The chain has TRBV12-3 or TRBV12-4 and TRBJ1-5; 7 nucleotides match TRBD1. The CDR3 sequence is 12 residues long. The CDR3 region is CASSLALKGQNF. The DNA for the CDR3 is TGTGCCAGCAGTTTAGCTCTAAAGGGACAGAATTTT.

The chain links TRBV6-5 to TRBJ2-6, with D possibly TRBD1 on 6 matching bases. CDR3 length: 15 residues. CDR1 MNHEY and CDR2 SVGAGI come from the germline V gene. V lost 8 bases to trimming and J lost 2 bases, with 13 bases between them. In DNA form, the CDR3 reads TGTGCCAGCGGGGACCCAGGGGCTGGGGCCAACGTCCTGACTTTC. Its protein product is CASGDPGAGANVLTF.

CDR3 in amino acids: CASSLQEASGAFF. The CDR3 DNA reads as TGTGCCAGCAGCTTACAGGAGGCGTCGGGAGCTTTCTTT. This sequence joins TRBV7-3 and TRBJ1-1, with D unresolved. Trimming took off 2 bases at V and 10 bases at J, with 14 bases between the two ends. CDR3 length equals 13 residues. Germline lookup yields CDR1 SGHTA and CDR2 FQGTGA. Drawing the rest from reference TRBV7-3 and TRBJ1-1, the complete variable domain is GAGVSQTPSNKVTEKGKYVELRCDPISGHTALYWYRQSLGQGPEFLIYFQGTGAADDSGLPNDRFFAVRPEGSVSTLKIQRTERGDSAVYLCASSLQEASGAFFGQGTRLTVV.

This clonotype has more than one count but fewer than ten. V usage is TRBV7-3 and J usage is TRBJ2-3; TRBD2 agrees at 10 bases. V lost 5 bases to trimming and J lost 2 bases; unmatched junction nucleotides: 4. Germline CDR1 SGHTA, CDR2 FQGTGA. CDR3 length: 15 amino acids. CDR3 nucleotide sequence: TGTGCCAGCAGCCGGACTAGCGGTTTCACAGATACGCAGTATTTT. This codes for CASSRTSGFTDTQYF.

This sequence joins TRBV10-3 and TRBJ2-7; TRBD2 matches at 7 bases. The germline CDR1 and CDR2 sequences are ENHRY and SYGVKD. V was clipped by 4 bases and J by 6 bases; unmatched bases: 9. The CDR3 loop spans 14 amino acids. The chain's CDR3 is CAISGGGSRVEQYF. The CDR3 DNA reads TGTGCCATCAGTGGTGGCGGGAGTCGAGTCGAGCAGTACTTC.

This clonotype came up many times. V gene TRBV7-8 combines with J gene TRBJ2-7; D ambiguous. The CDR3 consists of 13 residues. Trimming left V 1 base short and J 4 bases short, with 8 bases between. CDR1 and CDR2 from the germline V gene are SGHVS and FQNEAQ. The CDR3 is CASSLVGEYEQYF. The CDR3 bases are TGTGCCAGCAGCTTAGTTGGGGAATACGAGCAGTACTTC.

The chain uses TRBV3-1 and TRBJ2-3, with D unresolved. CDR1 and CDR2 from the germline V gene are LGHDT and YNNKEL (reference sequence). This CDR3 has 16 amino acids. Trimming removed 4 bases at V and 3 bases at J, with 17 bases between. The CDR3 DNA is TGTGCCAGCAGCCCTGATCACGGAATTGGTACAGATACGCAGTATTTT. Translating it yields CASSPDHGIGTDTQYF.

This clonotype was detected a few times. The chain employs TRBV25-1 and TRBJ2-7; D is uncertain. Trimming removed 1 base from V and 5 bases from J, with 3 bases in between. The germline gives CDR1 MGHDK, CDR2 SYGVNS. This CDR3 is 11 amino acids long. CDR3 sequence reads: CASSESNEQYF. For the CDR3, the DNA is TGTGCCAGCAGTGAATCTAACGAGCAGTACTTC.

In this sample, this clonotype turned up a few times. The chain employs TRBV7-3 and TRBJ2-3, with D uncertain. V dropped 2 bases and J dropped 2 bases, with 8 bases sitting between them. CDR3 length equals 14 residues. Germline-derived CDR1 and CDR2 are SGHTA and FQGTGA. The DNA for the CDR3 is TGTGCCAGCAGCTTAGCGTGGGCCACAGATACGCAGTATTTT. It encodes CASSLAWATDTQYF. The full variable domain, completed using reference TRBV7-3 and TRBJ2-3, is GAGVSQTPSNKVTEKGKYVELRCDPISGHTALYWYRQSLGQGPEFLIYFQGTGAADDSGLPNDRFFAVRPEGSVSTLKIQRTERGDSAVYLCASSLAWATDTQYFGPGTRLTVL.

This clonotype was observed a few times. J is TRBJ2-1 and V is TRBV10-3, with 14 positions matching TRBD2. Germline values: CDR1 ENHRY, CDR2 SYGVKD. This CDR3 comprises 16 residues. V gave up 5 bases and J gave up 5 bases; unmatched junction bases: 5. CDR3 nucleotides: TGTGCCATCAGTAAGACTAGCGGGAGGGCGGACAATGAGCAGTTCTTC. Translation: CAISKTSGRADNEQFF.

This clonotype showed up just a few times. This chain links TRBV12-3 or TRBV12-4 with TRBJ1-6; 7 bases align to TRBD1. The CDR3 contains 15 residues. V lost 3 bases and J lost 10; bases outside the gene matches: 9. The CDR3 DNA is TGTGCCAGCAGTTTGTCCCCCCGACAGGGCTCACCCCTCCACTTT. Translated, it gives CASSLSPRQGSPLHF.

This clonotype came up a few times. The genes are TRBV9 and TRBJ2-1; no clear D. This CDR3 comprises 13 residues. CDR1 is SGDLS, CDR2 YYNGEE, per germline. Trimming shortened V by 0 bases and J by 10 bases, and 11 bases separated the two germline ends. CDR3 DNA: TGTGCCAGCAGCGTAGAACCGAAATTGGAGCAGTTCTTC. Its translation: CASSVEPKLEQFF.

This clonotype was detected many times. The chain has TRBV28 and TRBJ1-1; D is unclear. The germline V gene has CDR1 MDHEN and CDR2 SYDVKM. The CDR3 is made up of 12 amino acids. V was cut by 3 bases and J by 1 base, with 3 bases left in between. The CDR3 DNA reads TGTGCCAGCAGTTTCCAGAACACTGAAGCTTTCTTT. Translated: CASSFQNTEAFF.

This clonotype was observed a handful of times. The chain links TRBV5-1 to TRBJ2-2; the D is unclear. The CDR3 has 16 residues. Germline CDR1 is SGHRS and CDR2 is YFSETQ. Trimming stripped 5 bases from V and 3 bases from J, with 17 bases between. CDR3 coding DNA: TGCGCCAGCAGGCCACCGAGCCGTGGATACACCGGGGAGCTGTTTTTT. Translating gives CASRPPSRGYTGELFF.

V usage is TRBV12-3 or TRBV12-4 and J usage is TRBJ2-3; D perhaps matches TRBD2 (6 bases). This CDR3 region has 14 residues. Trimming cost V 9 bases and J 2 bases, with 15 bases left between them. This CDR3 is CASTRGSYTDTQYF. The CDR3 bases are TGTGCCAGTACGCGGGGCAGTTACACAGATACGCAGTATTTT.

V is TRBV20-1 and J is TRBJ2-2; 14 bases match TRBD2. Germline CDR1 reads DFQATT; CDR2 reads SNEGSKA (reference sequence). J lost 3 bases, V lost 0 bases, and 0 bases had no gene match. The CDR3 loop spans 16 amino acids. CDR3 in amino acids: CSAREGLAGDTGELFF. The CDR3 DNA is TGCAGTGCTAGAGAGGGACTAGCGGGGGACACCGGGGAGCTGTTTTTT.

This clonotype was detected a few times. The CDR3 DNA is TGTGCCACCAGCACTAGGCCCAGCTACGAGCAGTACTTC. It is translated as CATSTRPSYEQYF. The chain couples TRBV15 to TRBJ2-7; D uncertain. The CDR3 is 13 residues long. Germline assignment: CDR1 LNHNV and CDR2 YYDKDF (reference sequence). V gave up 4 bases and J gave up 3 bases, with 10 bases separating them.

This clonotype was detected ten times or more. This chain joins TRBV24-1 and TRBJ2-1; D possibly corresponds to TRBD2 (6 bases). The CDR3 is made up of 17 amino acids. V was pared by 2 bases and J by 1 base, with 14 bases between. Germline V gives CDR1 KGHDR, CDR2 SFDVKD. The CDR3 nucleotides are TGTGCCACCAGTGATTGGAGGACCCGGGGGTCCTACAATGAGCAGTTCTTC. This codes for CATSDWRTRGSYNEQFF.

The chain is built from TRBV4-1 and TRBJ1-2; no clear D gene. The CDR3 covers 16 residues. Germline assignment: CDR1 MGHRA and CDR2 YSYEKL. Trimming shortened V by 0 bases and J by 4 bases, and 15 bases separated the two germline ends. DNA of the CDR3: TGCGCCAGCAGCCAAGATTATGTCCAGGCGGGCTATGGCTACACCTTC. Translation: CASSQDYVQAGYGYTF.